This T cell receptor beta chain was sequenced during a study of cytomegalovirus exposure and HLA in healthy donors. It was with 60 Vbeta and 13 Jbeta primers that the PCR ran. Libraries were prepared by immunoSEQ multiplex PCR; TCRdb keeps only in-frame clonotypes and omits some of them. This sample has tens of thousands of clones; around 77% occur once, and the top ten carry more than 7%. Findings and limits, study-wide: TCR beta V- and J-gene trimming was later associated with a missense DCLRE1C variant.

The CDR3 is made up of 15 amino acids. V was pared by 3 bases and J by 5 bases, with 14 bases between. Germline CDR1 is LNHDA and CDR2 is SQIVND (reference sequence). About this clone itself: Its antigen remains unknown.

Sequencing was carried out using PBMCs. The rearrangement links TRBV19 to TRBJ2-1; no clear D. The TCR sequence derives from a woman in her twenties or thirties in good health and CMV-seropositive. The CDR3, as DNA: TGTGCCAGTAGTATGGGCTACACCCAACACAATGAGCAGTTCTTC. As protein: CASSMGYTQHNEQFF.